A single sample gave rise to the 26 T cell receptor beta chains below, sequenced in a study of tumor-infiltrating lymphocytes in primary liver carcinoma. The template, approximately 500 ng total RNA, yielded TCR beta cDNA made with a constant-region primer. Nested multiplex PCR, run for three rounds with slightly modified ARM-PCR, yielded TCR beta libraries. TRBV1-TRBV30 forward primers paired with a C-beta reverse primer drove the first two PCR rounds, about 11 cycles each. TCRdb processed the multiplex PCR reads anew with MiXCR; each CDR3 protein has one entry. The table includes around 70,000 distinct CDR3 sequences, roughly three quarters detected once. Co-extraction yielded RNA and DNA from approximately 20-30 mg of unsorted bulk tissue. The sequenced sample was liver tumor tissue from sampling region 4. The sample's subset: tumor region T4, right-lateral pole. The receptors stem from a middle-aged man with primary liver carcinoma and hepatitis B virus infection.

As regards this clonotype: Since the CDR3 does not end with the conserved phenylalanine or tryptophan, this likely comes from a read error. V is TRBV5-1 and J is TRBJ2-5, with D possibly matching TRBD2 (5 bases). The CDR3 contains 13 residues. Germline CDR1 SGHRS, CDR2 YFSETQ. CDR3 sequence (DNA): TGTGCCAGCAGCCGCGGACTGGAAGAGACCCAGTACATC. Translation: CASSRGLEETQYI.

Comments on this clonotype: The junction does not match germline at one end; this may be a read error. The rearrangement uses TRBV11-2 and TRBJ2-5; D ambiguous. The V gene's germline CDR1 is SGHAT and CDR2 FQNNGV. The CDR3 totals 15 residues. The CDR3 spells CAGSDLIGARETQYF. The CDR3 DNA is TGTGCCGGCAGCGACCTGATAGGAGCGCGAGAGACCCAATACTTC.

In regard to this clonotype: One end of the junction is discordant with germline, which a read error may explain. CDR3 protein: CTSSLRTGGHYEQYF. The CDR3 DNA reads as TGCACCAGCAGCCTCAGGACAGGAGGCCACTACGAGCAGTACTTC. The V and J genes are TRBV4-1 and TRBJ2-7; 7 bases are a match to TRBD1. The CDR3 has 15 residues. In germline, CDR1 is MGHRA, CDR2 YSYEKL.

As regards this clonotype: A read error is possible here, since a much larger clone lies one base away. This chain links TRBV6-6 with TRBJ2-5, with TRBD1 matching over 11 bases. Per the germline V gene, CDR1 is MNHNY and CDR2 is SVGAGI (reference sequence). The CDR3 spans 16 residues. The CDR3 sequence is CVSSYFGTGGEETQYF. The CDR3, as DNA: TGTGTCAGCAGTTACTTCGGGACAGGGGGTGAAGAGACCCAGTACTTC.

A remark on this clonotype: At one boundary the junction diverges from the germline segment, which might be a read error. The V gene is TRBV4-1, the J gene TRBJ2-7, with no clear D. Germline V gene sequence: CDR1 MGHRA, CDR2 YSYEKL. This CDR3 comprises 16 residues. CDR3 residues: CASSPDRSSRPYEEYF. The CDR3 DNA reads TGCGCCAGCAGCCCCGACCGGTCGAGCAGACCTTACGAGGAGTATTTC.

Notes on this clonotype: One end of the junction is discordant with germline, which a read error may explain. The V gene is TRBV11-2, the J gene TRBJ2-7; no clear D. Germline V CDR1 and CDR2: SGHAT, FQNNGV. CDR3 size: 14 residues. CDR3 region: CASSLTDGVYEHYF. CDR3 nucleotides: TGTGCCAGCAGCTTAACTGACGGAGTATACGAGCATTACTTC. Combining the CDR3 with reference TRBV11-2 and TRBJ2-7 gives the whole variable domain EAGVAQSPRYKIIEKRQSVAFWCNPISGHATLYWYQQILGQGPKLLIQFQNNGVVDDSQLPKDRFSAERLKGVDSTLKIQPAKLEDSAVYLCASSLTDGVYEHYFGPGTRLTVT.

A note on this clonotype: One end of the junction does not line up with germline, which may come from a read error. CDR3: CASRLVSANAGELFF. DNA for the CDR3: TGCGCCAGCAGATTGGTGTCCGCGAACGCCGGGGAGCTGTTTTTT. V usage is TRBV11-1 and J usage is TRBJ2-2; no clear D gene. CDR1 SGHAT and CDR2 FQDESV come from the germline V gene (reference sequence). CDR3 length equals 15 residues.

V is TRBV6-4 and J is TRBJ2-7, with a tentative D call TRBD1 (6 bases). Trimming shortened V by 4 bases and J by 0 bases, and 16 bases separated the two germline ends. The CDR3 is 16 residues long. Germline loops: CDR1 MRHNA, CDR2 SNTAGT. The DNA for the CDR3 is TGTGCCAGCAGTGCCCAAGACAGGAATGTCTCCTACGAGCAGTACTTC. Translated, it gives CASSAQDRNVSYEQYF.

CDR3 amino acids: CASSPGYKEQFF. CDR3 DNA: TGTGCCAGCAGCCCGGGGTATAAAGAGCAGTTCTTC. The chain links TRBV11-2 to TRBJ2-1; D possibly corresponds to TRBD2 (5 bases). Germline values: CDR1 SGHAT, CDR2 FQNNGV. V gave up 5 bases and J gave up 10 bases, with 12 bases separating them. The CDR3 consists of 12 residues.

Of note for this clonotype: A read error may account for a junction end that differs from germline. The chain's CDR3 is CGSSRWTGMKAWANVLTF. The CDR3 DNA sequence: TGTGGCAGCAGTCGTTGGACAGGGATGAAAGCTTGGGCCAACGTCCTGACTTTC. J is TRBJ2-6 and V is TRBV6-5, with 8 positions matching TRBD1. Germline V gene data show CDR1 as MNHEY and CDR2 as SVGAGI. This CDR3 has 18 residues.

As regards this clonotype: Mismatch with germline at one junction end may stem from a read error. The chain recombines TRBV4-1 with TRBJ2-1; a weak D match, TRBD2 (7 bases). Germline lookup yields CDR1 MGHRA and CDR2 YSYEKL. This CDR3 comprises 15 residues. CDR3 DNA: TGTGCCAGCAGCCAACTCATCGGGGGGCAGGGTGAGCAGTTCTTC. This translates into CASSQLIGGQGEQFF.

By share of the sample, this clonotype is medium-sized. This chain links TRBV11-2 with TRBJ2-3; D is ambiguous. Germline V gene lookup returns CDR1 SGHAT and CDR2 FQNNGV. Trimming cost V 1 base and J 6 bases, with 11 bases left between them. The CDR3 runs 14 residues. The CDR3 here is CASSLGLSRDTQYF. As DNA, the CDR3 is TGTGCCAGCAGCTTAGGATTATCGAGGGATACGCAGTATTTT.

This clonotype was recorded many times. Sequence at one end of the junction differs from germline and may be a read error. This rearrangement joins TRBV11-2 to TRBJ2-3; no clear D. CDR1 and CDR2 from the germline V gene are SGHAT and FQNNGV. This CDR3 spans 14 amino acids. CDR3 amino acids: CGSSLERGTDTQYF. The CDR3 DNA reads as TGTGGCAGCAGCTTAGAAAGAGGCACAGATACGCAGTATTTT.

In its sample, this clonotype was seen a few times. This may stem from a read error, because a much larger clone lies one nucleotide away. The J gene is TRBJ2-5, the V gene TRBV5-4; possibly TRBD1 or TRBD2 for D (5 bases each). This CDR3 is 16 amino acids long. Germline CDR1 SGHNT, CDR2 YYREEE (reference sequence). The CDR3 spells CTSRVAGDPALGTQYF. The CDR3 DNA is TGTACCAGCAGAGTAGCCGGGGACCCAGCCTTGGGGACCCAGTACTTC.

The gene calls are TRBV29-1 and TRBJ2-1; D is possibly TRBD2 (5 bases). The CDR3 spans 13 residues. Germline V gene sequence: CDR1 SQVTM, CDR2 ANQGSEA. CDR3 sequence: CRIRGNSYNEQFF. The DNA of the CDR3 is TGCAGGATCAGAGGGAACTCCTACAATGAGCAGTTCTTC.

As for this clonotype: As the CDR3 is not closed by the conserved phenylalanine or tryptophan, this likely results from a read error. The chain couples TRBV6-2 or TRBV6-3 to TRBJ2-2; D not certain. CDR1 MNHEY and CDR2 SVGEGT come from the germline V gene. This CDR3 spans 13 amino acids. Trimming pared 7 bases from V and 5 bases from J, leaving 11 bases between. The CDR3 loop is CASNQSGTGELFS. The CDR3 DNA sequence: TGTGCCAGCAATCAGTCCGGGACCGGGGAGCTGTTTTCT.

The chain uses TRBV12-3 or TRBV12-4 and TRBJ2-5; D might be TRBD2 (5 bases). The CDR3 has 13 residues. V was shortened by 6 bases and J by 4 bases, with 12 bases between the two germline ends. CDR3 in amino acids: CASSRTRRETQYF. CDR3 DNA: TGTGCCAGCAGCCGTACTAGAAGAGAGACCCAGTACTTC.

Concerning this clonotype itself: In this CDR3 the conserved last residue, phenylalanine or tryptophan, is missing, so a read error is likely. This chain uses TRBV5-6 with TRBJ2-3; D not resolved. Per germline, CDR1 SGHDT and CDR2 YYEEEE. V lost 4 bases and J 2 bases, leaving 11 bases between the germline ends. This CDR3 is built from 14 residues. CDR3 amino acids: CASSIRLVTDTQYS. The DNA of the CDR3 is TGTGCCAGCAGCATAAGACTGGTCACAGATACGCAGTATTCT.

As to this clonotype: Since a much larger clone is just one base distant, this may be a read error. V and J are TRBV28 and TRBJ1-2; D unresolved. Germline assignment: CDR1 MDHEN and CDR2 SYDVKM. The V gene lost 10 bases and the J gene lost 3 bases, with 18 bases spanning the gap. This CDR3 is 14 amino acids long. As DNA, the CDR3 is TGTGCCATCCGGAAGGGAGGGCTGGACTATGGCTACACCTTC. Translation gives CAIRKGGLDYGYTF.

This clonotype was counted ten times or more. The chain carries TRBV4-1 and TRBJ2-1, with 9 bases fitting TRBD2. The V gene's germline CDR1 is MGHRA and CDR2 YSYEKL. This CDR3 has 19 amino acids. V was pared by 2 bases and J by 0 bases, with 11 bases of the junction left unmatched. The CDR3 region is CASSQTIAGVVRSYNEQFF. CDR3 DNA sequence: TGCGCCAGCAGCCAAACAATAGCGGGAGTCGTTCGCTCCTACAATGAGCAGTTCTTC.

In regard to this clonotype: Since no conserved phenylalanine or tryptophan closes the CDR3, a read error is the likely cause. The chain employs TRBV6-6 and TRBJ1-5; no definite D call. CDR1 and CDR2 from the germline V gene are MNHNY and SVGAGI (reference sequence). This CDR3 region has 16 residues. CDR3 sequence: CVSSYRVEYSNQPQHY. CDR3 bases: TGTGTCAGCAGTTACCGGGTAGAGTATAGCAATCAGCCCCAGCATTAT.

In this sample, this clonotype turned up a few times. This chain joins TRBV25-1 and TRBJ2-2, with D unresolved. Germline V CDR1 and CDR2: MGHDK, SYGVNS. The V end was cut by 1 base, the J end by 7 bases, with 4 bases between. There are 12 residues in the CDR3. CDR3 DNA: TGTGCCAGCAGTGAATTGTACGGGGAGCTGTTTTTT. Translating it yields CASSELYGELFF.

The sample holds one count of this clonotype. A clone one base away is much larger, so this may be a read error. V is TRBV7-9 and J is TRBJ2-5, with 7 bases aligning to TRBD1. This CDR3 spans 15 amino acids. Germline assignment: CDR1 SEHNR and CDR2 FQNEAQ (reference sequence). The CDR3 coding sequence is TGTGCCAGCAGCTTAGTAAGGACAGGACAAGGGACCCAGTACTTC. This translates into CASSLVRTGQGTQYF.

As to this clonotype: One end of the junction varies from germline; a read error may be responsible. The chain has TRBV6-5 and TRBJ2-7; perhaps TRBD1 as D (7 bases). Per the germline V gene, CDR1 is MNHEY and CDR2 is SVGAGI. The CDR3 consists of 14 residues. CDR3 sequence (DNA): TGTGCCAGCAGTTACTCTGGGCAGGGGGGCGAGCGGTATTTC. Protein product: CASSYSGQGGERYF.

In the case of this clonotype: Because the CDR3 is missing its conserved closing phenylalanine or tryptophan, this is likely a read error. V and J are TRBV5-4 and TRBJ2-5, with 8 nucleotides matching TRBD1. The CDR3 contains 13 residues. Per the germline V gene, CDR1 is SGHNT and CDR2 is YYREEE (reference sequence). This CDR3 is CASSRDRQESQYL. The CDR3 DNA sequence: TGTGCCAGCAGCCGGGACAGGCAAGAGAGCCAGTACCTC.

With regard to this clonotype: The junction and the germline gene differ at one end; a read error may be behind it. The rearrangement uses TRBV5-4 and TRBJ1-2, with D possibly TRBD1 on 5 matching bases. CDR3 length equals 16 residues. The germline V gene has CDR1 SGHNT and CDR2 YYREEE (reference sequence). In DNA form, the CDR3 reads TGTACCAGCACCCCCGGGGGGGGAGCTTTAAACTATGGCTACACCTTC. The encoded protein is CTSTPGGGALNYGYTF. Looking up the rest from reference TRBV5-4 and TRBJ1-2 gives the full variable domain: ETGVTQSPTHLIKTRGQQVTLRCSSQSGHNTVSWYQQALGQGPQFIFQYYREEENGRGNFPPRFSGLQFPNYSSELNVNALELDDSALYLCTSTPGGGALNYGYTFGSGTRLTVV.